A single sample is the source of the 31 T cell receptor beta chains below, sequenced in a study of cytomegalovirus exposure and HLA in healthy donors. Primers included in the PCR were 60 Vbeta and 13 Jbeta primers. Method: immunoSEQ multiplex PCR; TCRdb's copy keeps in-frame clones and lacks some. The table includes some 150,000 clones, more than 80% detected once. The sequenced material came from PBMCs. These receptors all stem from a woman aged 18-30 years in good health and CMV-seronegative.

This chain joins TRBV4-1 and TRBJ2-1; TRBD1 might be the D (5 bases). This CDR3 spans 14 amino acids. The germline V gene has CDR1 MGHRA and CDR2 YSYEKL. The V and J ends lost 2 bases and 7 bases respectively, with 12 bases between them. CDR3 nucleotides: TGCGCCAGCAGCCAAAGCTGGGGCTTTAATGAGCAGTTCTTC. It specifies CASSQSWGFNEQFF.

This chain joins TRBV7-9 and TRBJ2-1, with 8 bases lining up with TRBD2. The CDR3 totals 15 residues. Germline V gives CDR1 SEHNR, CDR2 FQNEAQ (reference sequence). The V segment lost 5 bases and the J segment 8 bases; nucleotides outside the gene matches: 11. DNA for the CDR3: TGTGCCAGCAGCCCGGGACTAGGGACCATCGATGAGCAGTTCTTC. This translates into CASSPGLGTIDEQFF.

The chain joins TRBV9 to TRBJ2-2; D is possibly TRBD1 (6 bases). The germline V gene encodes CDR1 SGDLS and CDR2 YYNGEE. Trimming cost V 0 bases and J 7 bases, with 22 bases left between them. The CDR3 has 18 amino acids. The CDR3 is CASSVDQRGHFFSGELFF. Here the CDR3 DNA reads TGTGCCAGCAGCGTAGATCAAAGGGGACATTTTTTTAGCGGGGAGCTGTTTTTT.

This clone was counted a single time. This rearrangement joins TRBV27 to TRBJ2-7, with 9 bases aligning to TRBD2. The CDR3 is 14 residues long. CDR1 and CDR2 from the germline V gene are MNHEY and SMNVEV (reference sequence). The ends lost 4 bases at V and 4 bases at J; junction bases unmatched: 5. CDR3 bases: TGTGCCAGCAGTTCGCGGACTAGCGAGTACGAGCAGTACTTC. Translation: CASSSRTSEYEQYF.

For the CDR3, the DNA is TGTGCCAGCAGTTCTATCAACAGGGCCTATGGCTACACCTTC. It yields the protein CASSSINRAYGYTF. The chain joins TRBV6-5 to TRBJ1-2; maybe TRBD1 (6 bases). The CDR3 is made up of 14 amino acids. Trimming removed 4 bases at V and 4 bases at J, with 13 bases between. Germline lookup yields CDR1 MNHEY and CDR2 SVGAGI.

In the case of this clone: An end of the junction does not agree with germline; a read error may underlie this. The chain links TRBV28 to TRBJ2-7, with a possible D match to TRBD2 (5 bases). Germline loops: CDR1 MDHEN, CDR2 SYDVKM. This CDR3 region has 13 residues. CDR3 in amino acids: CASSRAVAYERYF. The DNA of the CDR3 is TGTGCCAGCAGCAGAGCGGTCGCCTACGAGCGGTACTTC. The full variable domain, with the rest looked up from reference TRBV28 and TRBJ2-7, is DVKVTQSSRYLVKRTGEKVFLECVQDMDHENMFWYRQDPGLGLRLIYFSYDVKMKEKGDIPEGYSVSREKKERFSLILESASTNQTSMYLCASSRAVAYERYFGPGTRLTVT.

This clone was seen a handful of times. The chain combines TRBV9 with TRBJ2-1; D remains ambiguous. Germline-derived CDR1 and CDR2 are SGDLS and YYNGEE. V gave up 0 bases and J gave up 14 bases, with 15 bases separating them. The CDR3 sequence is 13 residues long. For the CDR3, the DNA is TGTGCCAGCAGCGTAGGAGAGCTTCCCGTAGAGTTCTTC. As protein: CASSVGELPVEFF.

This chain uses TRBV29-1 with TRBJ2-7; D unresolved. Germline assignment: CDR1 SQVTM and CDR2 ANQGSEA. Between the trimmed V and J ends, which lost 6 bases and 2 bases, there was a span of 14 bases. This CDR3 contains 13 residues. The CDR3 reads CSVGAGAAYEQYF. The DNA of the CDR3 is TGCAGCGTCGGAGCTGGTGCAGCCTACGAGCAGTACTTC.

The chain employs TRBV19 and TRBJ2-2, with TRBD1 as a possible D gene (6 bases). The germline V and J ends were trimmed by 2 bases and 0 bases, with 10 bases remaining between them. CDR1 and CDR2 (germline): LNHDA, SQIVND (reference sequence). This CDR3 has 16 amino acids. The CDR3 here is CASSIWGRPNTGELFF. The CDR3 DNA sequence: TGTGCCAGTAGTATATGGGGGCGGCCGAACACCGGGGAGCTGTTTTTT.

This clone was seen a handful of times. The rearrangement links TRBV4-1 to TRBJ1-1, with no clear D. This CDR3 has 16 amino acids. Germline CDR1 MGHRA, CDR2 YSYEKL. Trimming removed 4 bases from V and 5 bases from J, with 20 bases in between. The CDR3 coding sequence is TGCGCCAGCAGCCCGATCACGGGAGTTTTGGGGACTGAAGCTTTCTTT. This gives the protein CASSPITGVLGTEAFF.

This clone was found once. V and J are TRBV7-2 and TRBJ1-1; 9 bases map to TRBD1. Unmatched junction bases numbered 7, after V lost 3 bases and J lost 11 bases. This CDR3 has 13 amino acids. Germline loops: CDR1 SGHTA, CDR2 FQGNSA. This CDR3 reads CASSLGQGAGAFF. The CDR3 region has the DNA TGTGCCAGCAGCTTGGGACAGGGAGCGGGTGCTTTCTTT.

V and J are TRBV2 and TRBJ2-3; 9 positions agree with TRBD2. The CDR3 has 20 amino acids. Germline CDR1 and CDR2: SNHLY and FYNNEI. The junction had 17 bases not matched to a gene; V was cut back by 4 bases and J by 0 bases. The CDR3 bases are TGTGCCAGCAGTGGCGACAGTTTTTCACCGGGACTAGCTAGCACAGATACGCAGTATTTT. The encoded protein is CASSGDSFSPGLASTDTQYF. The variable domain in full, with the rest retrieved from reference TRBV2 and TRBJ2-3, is EPEVTQTPSHQVTQMGQEVILRCVPISNHLYFYWYRQILGQKVEFLVSFYNNEISEKSEIFDDQFSVERPDGSNFTLKIRSTKLEDSAMYFCASSGDSFSPGLASTDTQYFGPGTRLTVL.

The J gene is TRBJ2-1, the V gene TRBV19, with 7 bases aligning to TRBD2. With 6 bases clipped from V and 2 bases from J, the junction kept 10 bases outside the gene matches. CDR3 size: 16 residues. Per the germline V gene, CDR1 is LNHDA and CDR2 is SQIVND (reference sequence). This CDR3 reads CASSQFGGSAYNEQFF. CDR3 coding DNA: TGTGCCAGTAGCCAATTTGGCGGGAGCGCCTACAATGAGCAGTTCTTC. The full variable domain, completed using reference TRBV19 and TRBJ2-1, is DGGITQSPKYLFRKEGQNVTLSCEQNLNHDAMYWYRQDPGQGLRLIYYSQIVNDFQKGDIAEGYSVSREKKESFPLTVTSAQKNPTAFYLCASSQFGGSAYNEQFFGPGTRLTVL.

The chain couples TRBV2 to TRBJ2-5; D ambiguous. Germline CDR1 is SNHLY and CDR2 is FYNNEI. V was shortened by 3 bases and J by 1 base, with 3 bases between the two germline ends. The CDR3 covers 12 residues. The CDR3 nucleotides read TGTGCCAGCAGTGACGGCCAAGAGACCCAGTACTTC. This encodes CASSDGQETQYF.

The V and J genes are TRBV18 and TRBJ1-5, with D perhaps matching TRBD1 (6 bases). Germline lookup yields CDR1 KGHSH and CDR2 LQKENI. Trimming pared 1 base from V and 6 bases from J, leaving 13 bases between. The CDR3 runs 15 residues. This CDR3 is CASSPQGTMGQPQHF. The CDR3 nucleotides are TGTGCCAGCTCACCACAGGGGACAATGGGTCAGCCCCAGCATTTT.

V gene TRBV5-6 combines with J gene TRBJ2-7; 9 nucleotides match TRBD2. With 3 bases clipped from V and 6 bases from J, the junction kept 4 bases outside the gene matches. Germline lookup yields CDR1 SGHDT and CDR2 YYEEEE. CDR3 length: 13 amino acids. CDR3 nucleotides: TGTGCCAGCAGCTCGGGACTAGCTTCCGAGCAGTACTTC. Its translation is CASSSGLASEQYF.

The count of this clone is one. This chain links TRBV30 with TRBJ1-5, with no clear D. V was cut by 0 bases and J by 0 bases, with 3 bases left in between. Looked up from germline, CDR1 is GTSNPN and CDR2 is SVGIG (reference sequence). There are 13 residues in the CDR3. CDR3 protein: CAWSVRSNQPQHF. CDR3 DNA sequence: TGTGCCTGGAGTGTGCGTAGCAATCAGCCCCAGCATTTT. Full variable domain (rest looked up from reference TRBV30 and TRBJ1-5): SQTIHQWPATLVQPVGSPLSLECTVEGTSNPNLYWYRQAAGRGLQLLFYSVGIGQISSEVPQNLSASRPQDRQFILSSKKLLLSDSGFYLCAWSVRSNQPQHFGDGTRLSIL.

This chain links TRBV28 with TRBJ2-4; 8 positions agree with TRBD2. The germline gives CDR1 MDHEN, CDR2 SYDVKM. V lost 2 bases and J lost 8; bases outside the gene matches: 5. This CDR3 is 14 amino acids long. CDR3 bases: TGTGCCAGCAGTTTAAGCGGGGGAGGTGACATTCAGTACTTC. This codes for CASSLSGGGDIQYF.

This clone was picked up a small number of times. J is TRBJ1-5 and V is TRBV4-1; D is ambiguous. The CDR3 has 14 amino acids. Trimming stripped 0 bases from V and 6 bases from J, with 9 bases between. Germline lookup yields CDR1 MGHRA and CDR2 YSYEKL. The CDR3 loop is CASSQEGRRQPQHF. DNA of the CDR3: TGCGCCAGCAGCCAAGAGGGGAGGCGTCAGCCCCAGCATTTT.

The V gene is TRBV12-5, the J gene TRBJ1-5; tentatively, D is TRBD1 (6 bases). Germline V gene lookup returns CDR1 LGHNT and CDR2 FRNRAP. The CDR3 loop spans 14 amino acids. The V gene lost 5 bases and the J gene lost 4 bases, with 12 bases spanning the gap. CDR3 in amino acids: CASGRDRNNQPQHF. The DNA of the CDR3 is TGTGCTAGTGGTCGCGACAGGAATAATCAGCCCCAGCATTTT.

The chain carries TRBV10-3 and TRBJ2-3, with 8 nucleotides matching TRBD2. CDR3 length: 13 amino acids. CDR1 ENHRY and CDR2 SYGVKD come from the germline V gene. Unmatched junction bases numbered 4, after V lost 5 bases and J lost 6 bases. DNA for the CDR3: TGTGCCATCAGTCCTAGCGGGCTTGATACGCAGTATTTT. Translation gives CAISPSGLDTQYF.

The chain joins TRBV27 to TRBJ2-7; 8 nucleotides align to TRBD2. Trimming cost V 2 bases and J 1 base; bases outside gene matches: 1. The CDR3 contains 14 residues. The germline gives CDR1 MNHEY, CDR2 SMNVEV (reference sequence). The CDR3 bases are TGTGCCAGCAGTTTACGACTAGCGTCCTACGAGCAGTACTTC. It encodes CASSLRLASYEQYF.

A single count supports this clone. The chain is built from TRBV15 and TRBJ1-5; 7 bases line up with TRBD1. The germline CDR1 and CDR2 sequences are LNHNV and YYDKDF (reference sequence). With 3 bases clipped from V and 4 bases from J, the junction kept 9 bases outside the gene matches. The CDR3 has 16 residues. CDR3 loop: CATSSGIRDRNQPQHF. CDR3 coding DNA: TGTGCCACCAGCAGTGGAATCCGGGACAGAAATCAGCCCCAGCATTTT.

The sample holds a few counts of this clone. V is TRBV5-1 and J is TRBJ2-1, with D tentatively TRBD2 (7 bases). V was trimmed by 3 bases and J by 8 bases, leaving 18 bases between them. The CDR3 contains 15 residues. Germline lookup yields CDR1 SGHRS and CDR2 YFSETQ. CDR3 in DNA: TGCGCCAGCAGCTCCGAGGGGGAGGGCCTGGATGAGCAGTTCTTC. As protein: CASSSEGEGLDEQFF.

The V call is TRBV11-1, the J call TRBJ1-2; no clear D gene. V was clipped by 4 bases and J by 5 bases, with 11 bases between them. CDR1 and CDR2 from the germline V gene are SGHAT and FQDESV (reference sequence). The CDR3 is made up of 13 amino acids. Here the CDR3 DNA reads TGTGCCAGCAGCTCCCACCGAGAATATGGCTACACCTTC. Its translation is CASSSHREYGYTF. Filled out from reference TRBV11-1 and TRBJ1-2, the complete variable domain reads EAEVAQSPRYKITEKSQAVAFWCDPISGHATLYWYRQILGQGPELLVQFQDESVVDDSQLPKDRFSAERLKGVDSTLKIQPAELGDSAMYLCASSSHREYGYTFGSGTRLTVV.

The CDR3 sequence is CASSTGSGGNGYTF. CDR3 coding DNA: TGTGCCAGCAGCACGGGCAGTGGGGGGAATGGCTACACCTTC. The chain has TRBV5-4 and TRBJ1-2; perhaps TRBD1 as D (5 bases). The CDR3 is made up of 14 amino acids. The germline CDR1 and CDR2 sequences are SGHNT and YYREEE (reference sequence). Trimming took off 4 bases at V and 6 bases at J, with 16 bases between the two ends.

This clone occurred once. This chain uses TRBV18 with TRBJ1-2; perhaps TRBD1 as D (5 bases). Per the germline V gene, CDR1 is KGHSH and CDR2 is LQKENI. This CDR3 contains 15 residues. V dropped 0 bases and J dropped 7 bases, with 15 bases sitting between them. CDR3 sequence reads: CASSPPRGTRSGYTF. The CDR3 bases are TGTGCCAGCTCACCACCCCGGGGGACGCGGAGTGGCTACACCTTC. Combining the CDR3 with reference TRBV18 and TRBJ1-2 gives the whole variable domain NAGVMQNPRHLVRRRGQEARLRCSPMKGHSHVYWYRQLPEEGLKFMVYLQKENIIDESGMPKERFSAEFPKEGPSILRIQQVVRGDSAAYFCASSPPRGTRSGYTFGSGTRLTVV.

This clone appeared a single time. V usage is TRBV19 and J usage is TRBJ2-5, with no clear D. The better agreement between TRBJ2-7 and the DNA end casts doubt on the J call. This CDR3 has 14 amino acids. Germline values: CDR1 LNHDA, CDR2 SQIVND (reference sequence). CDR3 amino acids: CASSTGGGSYEQYF. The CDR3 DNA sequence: TGTGCCAGTAGTACCGGCGGTGGATCCTACGAGCAGTACTTC.

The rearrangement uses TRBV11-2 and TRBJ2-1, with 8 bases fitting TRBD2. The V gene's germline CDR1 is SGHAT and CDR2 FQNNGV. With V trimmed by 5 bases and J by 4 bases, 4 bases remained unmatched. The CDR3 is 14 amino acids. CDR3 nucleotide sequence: TGTGCCAGCAGCATCGGGGGGGGTTACAATGAGCAGTTCTTC. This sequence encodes CASSIGGGYNEQFF.

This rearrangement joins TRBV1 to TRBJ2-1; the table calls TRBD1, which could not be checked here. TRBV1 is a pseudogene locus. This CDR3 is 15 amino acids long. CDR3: CTSSPDRLSYNEQFF. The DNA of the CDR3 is TGCACCAGCAGCCCCGACAGGCTCTCCTACAATGAGCAGTTCTTC.

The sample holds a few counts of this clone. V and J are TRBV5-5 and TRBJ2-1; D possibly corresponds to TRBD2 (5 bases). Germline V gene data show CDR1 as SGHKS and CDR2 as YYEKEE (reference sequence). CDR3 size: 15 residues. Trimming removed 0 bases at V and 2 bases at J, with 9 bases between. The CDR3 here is CASSLGLPPYNEQFF. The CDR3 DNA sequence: TGTGCCAGCAGCTTGGGACTACCTCCCTACAATGAGCAGTTCTTC.